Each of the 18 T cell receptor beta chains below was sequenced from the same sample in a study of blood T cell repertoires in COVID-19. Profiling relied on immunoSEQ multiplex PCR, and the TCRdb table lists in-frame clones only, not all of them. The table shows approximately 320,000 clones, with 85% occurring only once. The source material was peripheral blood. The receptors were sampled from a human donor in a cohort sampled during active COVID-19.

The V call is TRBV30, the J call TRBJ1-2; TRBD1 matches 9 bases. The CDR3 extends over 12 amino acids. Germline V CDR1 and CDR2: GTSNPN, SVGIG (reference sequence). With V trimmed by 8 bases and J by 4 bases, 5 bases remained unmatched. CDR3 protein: CARDRELYGYTF. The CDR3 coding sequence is TGTGCCCGGGACAGGGAGCTCTATGGCTACACCTTC.

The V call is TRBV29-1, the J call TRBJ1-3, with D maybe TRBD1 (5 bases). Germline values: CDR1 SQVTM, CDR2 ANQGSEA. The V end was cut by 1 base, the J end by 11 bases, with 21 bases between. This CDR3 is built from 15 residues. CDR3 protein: CSVEVWGRYERSIYF. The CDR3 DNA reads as TGCAGCGTTGAAGTTTGGGGCAGATATGAAAGATCCATATATTTT.

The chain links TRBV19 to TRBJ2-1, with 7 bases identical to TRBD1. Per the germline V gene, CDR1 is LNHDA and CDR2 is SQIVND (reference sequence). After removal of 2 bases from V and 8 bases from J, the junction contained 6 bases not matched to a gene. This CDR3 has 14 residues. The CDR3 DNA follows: TGTGCCAGTAGTATAAAGGGGGCGCGGTATGAGCAGTTCTTC. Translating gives CASSIKGARYEQFF.

CDR3 sequence: CASSTERGWYEQFF. CDR3 bases: TGTGCCAGCAGCACCGAGCGGGGGTGGTATGAGCAGTTCTTC. The V and J genes are TRBV7-2 and TRBJ2-1, with 8 bases that match TRBD2. The CDR3 consists of 14 residues. Germline CDR1 reads SGHTA; CDR2 reads FQGNSA. V shed 5 bases, J shed 8 bases, and the junction held 8 bases outside the gene matches.

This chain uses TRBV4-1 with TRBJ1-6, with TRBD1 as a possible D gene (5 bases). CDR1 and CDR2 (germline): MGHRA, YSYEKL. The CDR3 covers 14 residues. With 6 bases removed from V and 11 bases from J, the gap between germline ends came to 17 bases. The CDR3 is CASRRTGVGAPLHF. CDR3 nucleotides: TGCGCCAGCAGAAGGACGGGGGTGGGGGCACCCCTCCACTTT.

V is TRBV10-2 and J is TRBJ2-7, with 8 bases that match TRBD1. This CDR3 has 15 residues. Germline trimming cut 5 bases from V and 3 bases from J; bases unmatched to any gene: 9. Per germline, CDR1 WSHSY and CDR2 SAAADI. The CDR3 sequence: CASSQTGTGRYEQYF. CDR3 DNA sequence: TGCGCCAGCAGTCAAACCGGGACAGGCCGCTACGAGCAGTACTTC.

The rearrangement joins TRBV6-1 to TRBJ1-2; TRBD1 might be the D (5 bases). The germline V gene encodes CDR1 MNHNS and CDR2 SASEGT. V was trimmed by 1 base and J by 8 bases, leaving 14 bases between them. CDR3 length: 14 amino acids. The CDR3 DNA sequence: TGTGCCAGCAGTGAAGGGGCAGGGTCAGAGGGCTACACCTTC. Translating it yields CASSEGAGSEGYTF.

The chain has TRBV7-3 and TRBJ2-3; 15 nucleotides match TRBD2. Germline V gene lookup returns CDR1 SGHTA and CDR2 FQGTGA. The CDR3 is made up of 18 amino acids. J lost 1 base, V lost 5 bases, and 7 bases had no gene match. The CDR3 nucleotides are TGTGCCAGCAGCCCCGGGACTAGCGGGGGGCTTGGCACAGATACGCAGTATTTT. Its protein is CASSPGTSGGLGTDTQYF.

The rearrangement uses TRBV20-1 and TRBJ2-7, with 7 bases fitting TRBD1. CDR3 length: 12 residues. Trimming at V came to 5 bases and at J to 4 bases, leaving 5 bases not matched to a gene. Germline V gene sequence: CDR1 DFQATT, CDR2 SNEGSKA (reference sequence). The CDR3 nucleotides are TGCAGTGCTGGTGGACAGGCGTACGAGCAGTACTTC. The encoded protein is CSAGGQAYEQYF.

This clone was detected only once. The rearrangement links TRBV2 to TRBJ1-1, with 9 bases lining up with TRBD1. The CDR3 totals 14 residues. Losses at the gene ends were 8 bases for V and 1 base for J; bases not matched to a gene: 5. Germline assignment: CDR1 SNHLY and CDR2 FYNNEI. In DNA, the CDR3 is TGTGCCAGCTTTAAGGACAGGGGGAACACTGAAGCTTTCTTT. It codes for CASFKDRGNTEAFF.

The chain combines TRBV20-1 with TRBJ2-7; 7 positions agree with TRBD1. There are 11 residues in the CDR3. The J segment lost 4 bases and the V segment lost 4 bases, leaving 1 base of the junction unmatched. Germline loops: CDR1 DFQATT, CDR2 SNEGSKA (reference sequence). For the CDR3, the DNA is TGCAGTGCTACGGACAGGTACGAGCAGTACTTC. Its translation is CSATDRYEQYF.

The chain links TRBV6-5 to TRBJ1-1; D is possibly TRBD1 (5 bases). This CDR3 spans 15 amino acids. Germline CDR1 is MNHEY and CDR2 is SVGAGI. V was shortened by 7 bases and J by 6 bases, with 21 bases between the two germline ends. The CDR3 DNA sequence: TGTGCCAGCACCCACGGGTTGGCAGGGCGAGCTGAAGCTTTCTTT. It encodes CASTHGLAGRAEAFF.

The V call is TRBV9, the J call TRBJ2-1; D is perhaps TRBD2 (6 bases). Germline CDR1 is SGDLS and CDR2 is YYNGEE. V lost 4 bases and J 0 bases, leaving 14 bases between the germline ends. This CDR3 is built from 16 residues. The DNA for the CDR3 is TGTGCCAGCAGCTTACGGGACTTTCACTCCTACAATGAGCAGTTCTTC. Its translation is CASSLRDFHSYNEQFF.

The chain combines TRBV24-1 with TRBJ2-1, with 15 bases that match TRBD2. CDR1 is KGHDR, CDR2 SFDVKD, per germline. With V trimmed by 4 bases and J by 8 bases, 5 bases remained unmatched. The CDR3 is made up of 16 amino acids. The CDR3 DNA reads TGTGCCACCAGTGAGGGACTAGCGGGGGGTAGCGATGAGCAGTTCTTC. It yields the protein CATSEGLAGGSDEQFF.

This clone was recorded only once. The CDR3 loop reads CAWDRSKSGANVLTF. For the CDR3, the DNA is TGTGCCTGGGACCGTAGCAAGTCTGGGGCCAACGTCCTGACTTTC. The chain couples TRBV30 to TRBJ2-6, with D uncertain. V lost 5 bases and J lost 1, with 12 bases in between. This CDR3 contains 15 residues. Germline V gene sequence: CDR1 GTSNPN, CDR2 SVGIG (reference sequence).

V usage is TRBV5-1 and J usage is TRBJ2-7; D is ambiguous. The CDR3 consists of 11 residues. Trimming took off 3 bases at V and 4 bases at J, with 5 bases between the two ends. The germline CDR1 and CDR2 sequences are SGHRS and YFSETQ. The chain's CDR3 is CASSYSYEQYF. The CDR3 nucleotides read TGCGCCAGCAGCTACTCGTACGAGCAGTACTTC.

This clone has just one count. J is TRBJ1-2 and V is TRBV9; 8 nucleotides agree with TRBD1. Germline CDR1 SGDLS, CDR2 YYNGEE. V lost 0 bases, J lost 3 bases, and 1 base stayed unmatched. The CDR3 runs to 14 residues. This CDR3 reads CASSVVTGDYGYTF. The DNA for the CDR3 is TGTGCCAGCAGCGTAGTGACAGGGGACTATGGCTACACCTTC.

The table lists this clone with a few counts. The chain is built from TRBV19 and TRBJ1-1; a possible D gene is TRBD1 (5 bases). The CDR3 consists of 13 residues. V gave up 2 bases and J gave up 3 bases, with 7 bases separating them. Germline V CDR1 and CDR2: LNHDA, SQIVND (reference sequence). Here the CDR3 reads CASSIQGHTEAFF. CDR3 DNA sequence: TGTGCCAGTAGTATACAGGGTCACACTGAAGCTTTCTTT. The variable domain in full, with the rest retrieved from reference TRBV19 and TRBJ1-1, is DGGITQSPKYLFRKEGQNVTLSCEQNLNHDAMYWYRQDPGQGLRLIYYSQIVNDFQKGDIAEGYSVSREKKESFPLTVTSAQKNPTAFYLCASSIQGHTEAFFGQGTRLTVV.